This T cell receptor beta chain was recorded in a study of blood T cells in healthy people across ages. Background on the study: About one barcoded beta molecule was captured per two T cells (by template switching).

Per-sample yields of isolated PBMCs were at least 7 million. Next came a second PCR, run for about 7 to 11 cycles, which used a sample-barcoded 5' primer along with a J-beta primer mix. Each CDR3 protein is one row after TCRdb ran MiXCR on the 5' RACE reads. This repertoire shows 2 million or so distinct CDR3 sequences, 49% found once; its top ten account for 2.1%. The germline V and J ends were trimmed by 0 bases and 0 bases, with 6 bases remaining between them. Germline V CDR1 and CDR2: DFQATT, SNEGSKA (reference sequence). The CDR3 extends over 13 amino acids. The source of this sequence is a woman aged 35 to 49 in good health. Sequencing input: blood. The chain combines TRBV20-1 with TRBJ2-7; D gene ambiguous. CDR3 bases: TGCAGTGCTAGAGATCTCTTCTCCTACGAGCAGTACTTC. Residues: CSARDLFSYEQYF.